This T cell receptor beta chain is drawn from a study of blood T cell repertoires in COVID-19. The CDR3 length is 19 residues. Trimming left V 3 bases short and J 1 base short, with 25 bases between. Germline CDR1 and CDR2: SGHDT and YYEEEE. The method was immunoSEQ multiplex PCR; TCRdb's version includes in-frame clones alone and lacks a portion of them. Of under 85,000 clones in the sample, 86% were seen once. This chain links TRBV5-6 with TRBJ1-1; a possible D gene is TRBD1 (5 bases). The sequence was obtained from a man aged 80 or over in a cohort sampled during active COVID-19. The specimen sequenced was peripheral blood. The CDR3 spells CASSSDQGGGTYTNTEAFF. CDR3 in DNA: TGTGCCAGCAGCTCTGATCAGGGCGGCGGGACCTATACGAACACTGAAGCTTTCTTT. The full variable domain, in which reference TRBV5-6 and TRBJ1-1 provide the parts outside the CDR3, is DAGVTQSPTHLIKTRGQQVTLRCSPKSGHDTVSWYQQALGQGPQFIFQYYEEEERQRGNFPDRFSGHQFPNYSSELNVNALLLGDSALYLCASSSDQGGGTYTNTEAFFGQGTRLTVV.